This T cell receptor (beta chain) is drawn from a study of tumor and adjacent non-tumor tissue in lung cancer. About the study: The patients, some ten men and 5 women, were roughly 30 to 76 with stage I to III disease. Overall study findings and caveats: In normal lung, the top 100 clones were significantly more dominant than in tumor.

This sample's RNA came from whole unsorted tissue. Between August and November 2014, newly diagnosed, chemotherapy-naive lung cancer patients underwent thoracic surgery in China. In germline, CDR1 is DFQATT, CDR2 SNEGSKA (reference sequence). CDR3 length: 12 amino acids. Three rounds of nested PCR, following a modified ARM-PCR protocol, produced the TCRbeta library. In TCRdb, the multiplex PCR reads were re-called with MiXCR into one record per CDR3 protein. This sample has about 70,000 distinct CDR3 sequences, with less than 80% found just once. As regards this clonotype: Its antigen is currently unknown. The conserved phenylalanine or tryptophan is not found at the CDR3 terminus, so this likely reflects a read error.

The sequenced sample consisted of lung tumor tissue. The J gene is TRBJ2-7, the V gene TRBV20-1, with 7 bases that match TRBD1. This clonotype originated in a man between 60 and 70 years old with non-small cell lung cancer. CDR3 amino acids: CSARDRPNEQYL. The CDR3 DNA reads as TGTAGCGCGAGGGACAGACCCAACGAGCAGTACCTC.